Listed below are T cell receptor beta chains from one sample, sequenced in a study of T cells in Graves' hyperthyroidism and ophthalmopathy. TCRdb analysed the multiplex PCR reads with MiXCR anew, one entry per CDR3 protein. This sample has a few hundred thousand distinct CDR3 sequences, with around 16% found just once. The sequenced sample was blood. Source of these receptors: a young woman with Graves' hyperthyroidism. Each CDR3 is given with its conserved first and last residue. Each record gives: V gene, D gene, clone size, J gene, CDR3 protein, CDR3 DNA. A D gene is named only where the DNA matches it firmly. Expanded clones are given a class, and other clones once, few, many or no size at all.

v_gene: TRBV19
d_gene: .
abundance: .
j_gene: TRBJ1-1
CDR3aa: CASSFGLVYTEAFF
CDR3nt: TGTGCCAGTAGTTTTGGATTGGTATACACTGAAGCTTTCTTT

v_gene: TRBV27
d_gene: TRBD2
abundance: many
j_gene: TRBJ2-1
CDR3aa: CASSLVGTSAGEQFF
CDR3nt: TGTGCCAGCAGTTTAGTTGGGACTAGCGCGGGAGAGCAGTTCTTC

v_gene: TRBV27
d_gene: .
abundance: .
j_gene: TRBJ2-2
CDR3aa: CASSRTGLIGELFF
CDR3nt: TGTGCCAGCAGTCGCACAGGGTTGATCGGGGAGCTGTTTTTT

v_gene: TRBV30
d_gene: .
abundance: many
j_gene: TRBJ1-1
CDR3aa: CAWSGYTEAFF
CDR3nt: TGTGCCTGGAGTGGATACACTGAAGCTTTCTTT

v_gene: TRBV2
d_gene: .
abundance: .
j_gene: TRBJ2-4
CDR3aa: CASSEARNIAKNIQYF
CDR3nt: TGTGCCAGCAGTGAAGCCAGGAACATAGCCAAAAACATTCAGTACTTC

v_gene: TRBV5-1
d_gene: TRBD1
abundance: many
j_gene: TRBJ1-1
CDR3aa: CASSSGQGFMTEAFF
CDR3nt: TGCGCCAGCAGCTCGGGACAGGGGTTTATGACTGAAGCTTTCTTT

v_gene: TRBV6-1
d_gene: .
abundance: .
j_gene: TRBJ2-3
CDR3aa: CASRDSFTDTQYF
CDR3nt: TGTGCCAGCAGGGACAGCTTCACAGATACGCAGTATTTT

v_gene: TRBV6-6
d_gene: TRBD2
abundance: .
j_gene: TRBJ2-1
CDR3aa: CASSYSTGLAGPEQFF
CDR3nt: TGTGCCAGCAGTTACTCGACGGGACTAGCGGGGCCTGAGCAGTTCTTC

v_gene: TRBV18
d_gene: .
abundance: many
j_gene: TRBJ2-3
CDR3aa: CASSPLVSGDTQYF
CDR3nt: TGTGCCAGCTCACCACTAGTATCAGGGGATACGCAGTATTTT

v_gene: TRBV12-3/TRBV12-4
d_gene: TRBD2
abundance: many
j_gene: TRBJ2-2
CDR3aa: CASSFPVGGSRTGELFF
CDR3nt: TGTGCCAGCAGTTTTCCCGTGGGGGGGAGTAGAACCGGGGAGCTGTTTTTT

v_gene: TRBV29-1
d_gene: TRBD1
abundance: .
j_gene: TRBJ2-1
CDR3aa: CSVEEGRGSSYNEQFF
CDR3nt: TGCAGCGTTGAAGAGGGCAGGGGGAGCTCCTACAATGAGCAGTTCTTC

v_gene: TRBV5-1
d_gene: .
abundance: .
j_gene: TRBJ2-6
CDR3aa: CASSLVVSGANVLTF
CDR3nt: TGCGCCAGCAGCTTGGTGGTCTCTGGGGCCAACGTCCTGACTTTC

v_gene: TRBV4-1
d_gene: .
abundance: .
j_gene: TRBJ2-7
CDR3aa: CASSQDNAGSSYEQYF
CDR3nt: TGCGCCAGCAGCCAAGATAACGCTGGCAGCTCCTACGAGCAGTACTTC

v_gene: TRBV6-1
d_gene: .
abundance: many
j_gene: TRBJ1-3
CDR3aa: CASSRQGSGNTIYF
CDR3nt: TGTGCCAGCTCACGGCAGGGCTCTGGAAACACCATATATTTT

v_gene: TRBV2
d_gene: TRBD1
abundance: many
j_gene: TRBJ2-7
CDR3aa: CASRGTVAVYEQYF
CDR3nt: TGTGCCAGCAGAGGGACAGTGGCAGTTTACGAGCAGTACTTC

v_gene: TRBV2
d_gene: .
abundance: many
j_gene: TRBJ2-1
CDR3aa: CASKLAIPNEQFF
CDR3nt: TGTGCCAGCAAACTAGCCATTCCCAATGAGCAGTTCTTC

v_gene: TRBV29-1
d_gene: TRBD1
abundance: .
j_gene: TRBJ1-1
CDR3aa: CSVETGVRNTEAFF
CDR3nt: TGCAGCGTTGAGACAGGGGTCAGGAACACTGAAGCTTTCTTT

v_gene: TRBV12-3/TRBV12-4
d_gene: TRBD2
abundance: many
j_gene: TRBJ2-1
CDR3aa: CASRPRLAGAGNEQFF
CDR3nt: TGTGCCAGCAGGCCGAGACTAGCGGGAGCAGGTAATGAGCAGTTCTTC

v_gene: TRBV10-3
d_gene: TRBD2
abundance: few
j_gene: TRBJ2-3
CDR3aa: CATALLAGGRGTQYF
CDR3nt: TGTGCCACCGCCCTACTAGCGGGAGGCCGGGGTACGCAGTATTTT

v_gene: TRBV4-1
d_gene: .
abundance: .
j_gene: TRBJ2-1
CDR3aa: CASSQGTPASYNEQFF
CDR3nt: TGCGCCAGCAGCCAAGGGACCCCCGCGTCCTACAATGAGCAGTTCTTC

v_gene: TRBV6-1
d_gene: .
abundance: .
j_gene: TRBJ2-2
CDR3aa: CASSEARGPGELFF
CDR3nt: TGTGCCAGCAGTGAAGCACGCGGACCGGGGGAGCTGTTTTTT

v_gene: TRBV27
d_gene: TRBD2
abundance: many
j_gene: TRBJ2-5
CDR3aa: CASSTTSGRGETQYF
CDR3nt: TGTGCCAGCAGTACAACTAGCGGGAGGGGGGAGACCCAGTACTTC

v_gene: TRBV20-1
d_gene: TRBD1
abundance: few
j_gene: TRBJ1-2
CDR3aa: CSAATGSYGYTF
CDR3nt: TGCAGTGCCGCGACAGGGAGCTATGGCTACACCTTC

v_gene: TRBV29-1
d_gene: TRBD1
abundance: .
j_gene: TRBJ2-7
CDR3aa: CSVDRTGMGTEQYF
CDR3nt: TGCAGCGTTGATCGGACAGGGATGGGTACGGAGCAGTACTTC

v_gene: TRBV10-3
d_gene: TRBD1
abundance: .
j_gene: TRBJ2-7
CDR3aa: CAISERGQGGNEQYF
CDR3nt: TGTGCCATCAGTGAGCGAGGACAGGGGGGCAACGAGCAGTACTTC

v_gene: TRBV11-2
d_gene: .
abundance: many
j_gene: TRBJ2-2
CDR3aa: CASSLTGGELFF
CDR3nt: TGTGCCAGCAGTCTGACCGGCGGGGAGCTGTTTTTT

v_gene: TRBV18
d_gene: .
abundance: many
j_gene: TRBJ2-4
CDR3aa: CASSPDAPVAKNIQYF
CDR3nt: TGTGCCAGCTCACCGGACGCGCCCGTAGCCAAAAACATTCAGTACTTC

v_gene: TRBV10-2
d_gene: .
abundance: .
j_gene: TRBJ1-2
CDR3aa: CASSESRTFYGYTF
CDR3nt: TGCGCCAGCAGTGAGTCTCGGACTTTCTATGGCTACACCTTC

v_gene: TRBV6-1
d_gene: TRBD1
abundance: few
j_gene: TRBJ1-1
CDR3aa: CASSPNSGTVFEAFF
CDR3nt: TGTGCCAGCAGTCCCAACTCCGGGACAGTATTTGAAGCTTTCTTT

v_gene: TRBV5-1
d_gene: TRBD1
abundance: .
j_gene: TRBJ1-1
CDR3aa: CASSLGQGAHRDTEAFF
CDR3nt: TGCGCCAGCAGCTTGGGGCAGGGGGCGCATCGGGACACTGAAGCTTTCTTT

v_gene: TRBV6-2/TRBV6-3
d_gene: .
abundance: many
j_gene: TRBJ2-7
CDR3aa: CASSYYSYEQYF
CDR3nt: TGTGCCAGCAGTTACTACTCCTACGAGCAGTACTTC